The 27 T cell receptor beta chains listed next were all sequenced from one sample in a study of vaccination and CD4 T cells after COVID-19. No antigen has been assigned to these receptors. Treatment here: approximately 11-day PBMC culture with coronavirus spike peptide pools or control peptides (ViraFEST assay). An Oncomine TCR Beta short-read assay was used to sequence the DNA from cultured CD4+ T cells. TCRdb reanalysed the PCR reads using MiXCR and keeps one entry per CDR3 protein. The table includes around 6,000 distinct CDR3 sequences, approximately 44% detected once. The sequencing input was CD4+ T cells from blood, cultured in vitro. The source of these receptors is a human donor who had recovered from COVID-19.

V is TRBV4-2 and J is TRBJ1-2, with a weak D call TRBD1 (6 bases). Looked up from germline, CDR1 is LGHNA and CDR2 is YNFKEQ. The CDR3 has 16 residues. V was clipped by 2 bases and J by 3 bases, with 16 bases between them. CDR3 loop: CASSQMGAQTDYGYTF. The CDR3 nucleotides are TGTGCCAGCAGCCAAATGGGGGCCCAAACCGACTATGGCTACACCTTC.

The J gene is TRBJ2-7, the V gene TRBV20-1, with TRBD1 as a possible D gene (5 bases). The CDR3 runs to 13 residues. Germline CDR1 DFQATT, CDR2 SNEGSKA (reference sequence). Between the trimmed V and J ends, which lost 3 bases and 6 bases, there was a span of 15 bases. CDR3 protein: CSARKQGVPEQYF. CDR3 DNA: TGCAGTGCTAGGAAGCAGGGTGTCCCCGAGCAGTACTTC.

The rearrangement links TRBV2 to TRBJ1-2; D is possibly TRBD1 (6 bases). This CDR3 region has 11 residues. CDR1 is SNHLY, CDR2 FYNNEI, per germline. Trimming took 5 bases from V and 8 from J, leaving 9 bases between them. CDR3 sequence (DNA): TGTGCCAGCAGTACAGGGATAGGCTACACCTTC. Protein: CASSTGIGYTF.

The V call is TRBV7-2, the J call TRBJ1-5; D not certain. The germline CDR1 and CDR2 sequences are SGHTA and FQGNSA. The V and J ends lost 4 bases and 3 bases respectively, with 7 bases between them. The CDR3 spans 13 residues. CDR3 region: CASSYGPNQPQHF. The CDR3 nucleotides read TGTGCCAGCAGCTATGGTCCCAATCAGCCCCAGCATTTT.

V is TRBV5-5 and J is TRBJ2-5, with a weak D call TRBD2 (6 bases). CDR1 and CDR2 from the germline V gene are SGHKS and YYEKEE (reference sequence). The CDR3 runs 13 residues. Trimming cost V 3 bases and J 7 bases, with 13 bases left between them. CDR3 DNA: TGTGCCAGCAGCTGGGACCCGCGGGGGACCCAGTACTTC. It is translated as CASSWDPRGTQYF.

DNA for the CDR3: TGCAGCGTTGGTGCCGGTGCTAACTATGGCTACACCTTC. It yields the protein CSVGAGANYGYTF. V is TRBV29-1 and J is TRBJ1-2; D remains ambiguous. Deletions cut 4 bases from V and 0 bases from J, with 9 bases between. The CDR3 has 13 residues. Germline V gene sequence: CDR1 SQVTM, CDR2 ANQGSEA.

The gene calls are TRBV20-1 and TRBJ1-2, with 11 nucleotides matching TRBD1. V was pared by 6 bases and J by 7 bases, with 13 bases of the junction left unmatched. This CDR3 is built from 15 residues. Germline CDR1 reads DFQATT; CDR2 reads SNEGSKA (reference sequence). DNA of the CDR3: TGCAGTGCAGAGGACAGGGGGCCAGAGAATTCTGGCTACACCTTC. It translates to CSAEDRGPENSGYTF.

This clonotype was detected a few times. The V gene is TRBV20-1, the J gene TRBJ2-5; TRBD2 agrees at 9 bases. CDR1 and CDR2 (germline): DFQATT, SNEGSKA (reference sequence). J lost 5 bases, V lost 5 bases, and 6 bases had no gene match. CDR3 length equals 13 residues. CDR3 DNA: TGCAGTGCTGCCGGACTAGCGCGGGAGACCCAGTACTTC. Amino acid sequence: CSAAGLARETQYF.

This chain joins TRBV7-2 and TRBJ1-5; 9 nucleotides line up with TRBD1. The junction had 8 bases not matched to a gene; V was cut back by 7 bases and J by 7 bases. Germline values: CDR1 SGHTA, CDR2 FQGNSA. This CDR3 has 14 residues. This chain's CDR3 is CASTEDRGKQPQHF. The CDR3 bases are TGTGCCAGCACTGAGGACAGGGGAAAGCAGCCCCAGCATTTT.

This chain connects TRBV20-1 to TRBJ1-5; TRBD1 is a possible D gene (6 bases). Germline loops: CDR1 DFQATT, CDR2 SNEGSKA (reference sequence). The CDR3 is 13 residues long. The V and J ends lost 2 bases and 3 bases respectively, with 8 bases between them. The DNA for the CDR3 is TGCAGTGCTAGACGGGACAACAATCAGCCCCAGCATTTT. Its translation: CSARRDNNQPQHF.

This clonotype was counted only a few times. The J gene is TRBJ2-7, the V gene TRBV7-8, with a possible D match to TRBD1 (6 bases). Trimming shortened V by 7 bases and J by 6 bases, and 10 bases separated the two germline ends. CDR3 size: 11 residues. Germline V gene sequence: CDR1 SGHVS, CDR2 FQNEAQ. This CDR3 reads CASTSGAEQYF. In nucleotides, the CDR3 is TGTGCCAGCACCTCAGGGGCCGAGCAGTACTTC.

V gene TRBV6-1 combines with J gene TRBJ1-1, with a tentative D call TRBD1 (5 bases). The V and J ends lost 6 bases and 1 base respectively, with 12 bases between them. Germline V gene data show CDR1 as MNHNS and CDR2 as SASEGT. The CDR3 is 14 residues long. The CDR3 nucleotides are TGTGCCAGCAGCCCAGGGTGGGGGAACACTGAAGCTTTCTTT. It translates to CASSPGWGNTEAFF.

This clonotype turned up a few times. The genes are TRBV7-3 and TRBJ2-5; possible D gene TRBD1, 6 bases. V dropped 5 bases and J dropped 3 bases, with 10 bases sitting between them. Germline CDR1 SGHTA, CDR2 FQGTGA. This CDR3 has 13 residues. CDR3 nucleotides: TGTGCCAGCAGCCGGGGACACGAAGAGACCCAGTACTTC. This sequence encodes CASSRGHEETQYF.

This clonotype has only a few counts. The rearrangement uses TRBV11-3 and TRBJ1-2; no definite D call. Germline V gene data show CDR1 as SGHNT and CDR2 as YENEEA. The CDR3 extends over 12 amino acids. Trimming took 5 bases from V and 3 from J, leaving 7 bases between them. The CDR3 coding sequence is TGTGCCAGCAGCCCCACGGACTATGGCTACACCTTC. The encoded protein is CASSPTDYGYTF. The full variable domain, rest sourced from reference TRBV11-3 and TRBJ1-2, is EAGVVQSPRYKIIEKKQPVAFWCNPISGHNTLYWYLQNLGQGPELLIRYENEEAVDDSQLPKDRFSAERLKGVDSTLKIQPAELGDSAVYLCASSPTDYGYTFGSGTRLTVV.

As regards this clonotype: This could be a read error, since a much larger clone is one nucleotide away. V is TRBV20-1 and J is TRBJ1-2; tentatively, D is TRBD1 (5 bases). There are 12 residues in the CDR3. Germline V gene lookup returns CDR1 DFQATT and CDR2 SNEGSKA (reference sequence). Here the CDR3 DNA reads TGCAGTGCGCAAGCAGGGAACTATAGCTACACCTTC. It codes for CSAQAGNYSYTF.

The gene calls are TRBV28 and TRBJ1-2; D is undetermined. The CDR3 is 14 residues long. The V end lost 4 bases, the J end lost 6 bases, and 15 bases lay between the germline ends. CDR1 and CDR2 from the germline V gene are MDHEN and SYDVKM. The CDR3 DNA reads TGTGCCAGCAGTTCGGGAGCACTGCCTGATGGCTACACCTTC. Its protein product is CASSSGALPDGYTF.

Written as DNA, the CDR3 is TGTGCCACCAGCAGCCGGGACAGGGAACTGTCTAATCAGCCCCAGCATTTT. Protein product: CATSSRDRELSNQPQHF. The chain couples TRBV15 to TRBJ1-5; the match to TRBD1 covers 9 bases. Trimming cost V 3 bases and J 4 bases; bases outside gene matches: 10. The CDR3 loop spans 17 amino acids. Germline V gene data show CDR1 as LNHNV and CDR2 as YYDKDF (reference sequence). Variable domain in full (rest from reference TRBV15 and TRBJ1-5): DAMVIQNPRYQVTQFGKPVTLSCSQTLNHNVMYWYQQKSSQAPKLLFHYYDKDFNNEADTPDNFQSRRPNTSFCFLDIRSPGLGDTAMYLCATSSRDRELSNQPQHFGDGTRLSIL.

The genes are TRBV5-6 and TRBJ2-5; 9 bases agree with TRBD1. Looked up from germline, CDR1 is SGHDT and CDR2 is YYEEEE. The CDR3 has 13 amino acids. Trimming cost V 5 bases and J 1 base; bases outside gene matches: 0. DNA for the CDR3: TGTGCCAGCAGGACAGGGGGCCAAGAGACCCAGTACTTC. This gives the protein CASRTGGQETQYF.

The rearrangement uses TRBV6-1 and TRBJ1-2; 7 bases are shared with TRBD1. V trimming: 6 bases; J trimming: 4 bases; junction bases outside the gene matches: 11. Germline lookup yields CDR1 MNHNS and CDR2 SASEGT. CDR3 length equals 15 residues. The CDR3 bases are TGTGCCAGCAGGAGGGGACAGATCACCACCTATGGCTACACCTTC. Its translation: CASRRGQITTYGYTF.

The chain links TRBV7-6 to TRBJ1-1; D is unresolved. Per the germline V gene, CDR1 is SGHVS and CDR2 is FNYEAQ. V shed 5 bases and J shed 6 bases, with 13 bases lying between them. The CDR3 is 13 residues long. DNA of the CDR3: TGTGCCAGCAGCCCCCTAGGAACGGCTGAAGCTTTCTTT. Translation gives CASSPLGTAEAFF.

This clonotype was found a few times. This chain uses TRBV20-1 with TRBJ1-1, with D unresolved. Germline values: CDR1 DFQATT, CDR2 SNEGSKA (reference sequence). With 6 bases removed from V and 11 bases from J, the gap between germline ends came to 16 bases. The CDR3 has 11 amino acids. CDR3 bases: TGCAGTGCACCTAGCGGGCTGTCGGCTTTCTTT. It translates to CSAPSGLSAFF.

CDR3 sequence reads: CASRGGSGGETQYF. In nucleotides, the CDR3 is TGCGCCAGCAGAGGCGGCTCAGGCGGGGAGACCCAGTACTTC. The chain joins TRBV5-1 to TRBJ2-5; a weak D match, TRBD2 (5 bases). Trimming cost V 5 bases and J 5 bases, with 16 bases left between them. Germline CDR1 and CDR2: SGHRS and YFSETQ. The CDR3 runs 14 residues.

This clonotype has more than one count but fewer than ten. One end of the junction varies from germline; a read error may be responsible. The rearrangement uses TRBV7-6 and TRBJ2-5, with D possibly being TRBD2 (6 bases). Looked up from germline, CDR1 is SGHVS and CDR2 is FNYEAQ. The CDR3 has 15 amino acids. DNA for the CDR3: TGTGCTAGCAGCTTCGTAGGAGGGGCGGCAGAGACCCAGTACTTC. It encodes CASSFVGGAAETQYF.

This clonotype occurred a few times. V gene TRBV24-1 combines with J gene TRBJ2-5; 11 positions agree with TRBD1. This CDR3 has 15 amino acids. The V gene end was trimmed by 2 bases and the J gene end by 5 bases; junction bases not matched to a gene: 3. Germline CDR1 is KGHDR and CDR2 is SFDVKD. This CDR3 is CATSDWTGGDETQYF. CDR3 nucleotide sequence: TGTGCCACCAGTGATTGGACAGGGGGCGACGAGACCCAGTACTTC.

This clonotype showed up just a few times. CDR3: CASSGSTGPSPLHF. In DNA form, the CDR3 reads TGTGCCAGCAGCGGATCGACAGGGCCTTCACCCCTCCACTTT. The chain carries TRBV7-9 and TRBJ1-6, with 7 bases lining up with TRBD1. J was trimmed by 9 bases and V by 5 bases; bases with no gene match: 7. Germline V gives CDR1 SEHNR, CDR2 FQNEAQ (reference sequence). This CDR3 has 14 amino acids.

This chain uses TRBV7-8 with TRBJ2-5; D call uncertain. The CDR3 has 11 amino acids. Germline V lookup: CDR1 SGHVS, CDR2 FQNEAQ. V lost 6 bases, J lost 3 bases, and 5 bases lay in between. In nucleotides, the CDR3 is TGTGCCAGCAGTATGAAAGAGACCCAGTACTTC. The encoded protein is CASSMKETQYF.

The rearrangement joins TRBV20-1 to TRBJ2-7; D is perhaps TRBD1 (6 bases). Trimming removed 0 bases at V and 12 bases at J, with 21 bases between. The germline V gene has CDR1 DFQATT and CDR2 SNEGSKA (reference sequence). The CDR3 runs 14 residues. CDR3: CSARDPGAAGQGYF. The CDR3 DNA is TGCAGTGCTAGAGATCCAGGGGCTGCTGGCCAGGGGTACTTC.